A selection of T cell receptor beta chains follows, all from one sample in a study of spatial heterogeneity in lung cancer. TCRdb fed the 5' RACE reads into MiXCR, producing one record per CDR3 protein. The top ten hold under 15% of the sample, which has more than 60,000 distinct CDR3 sequences, about 6.3% seen once. The source was PBMCs, collected at surgery. The receptors here all came from a female donor with early-stage non-small cell lung cancer. CDR3s include the opening cysteine and the closing phenylalanine or tryptophan. A D gene is named only where the DNA matches it firmly. A row's size may be missing; if present it is once, few, many or a size class.

j_gene,v_gene,d_gene,abundance,CDR3nt,CDR3aa
TRBJ2-7,TRBV7-9,NA,medium-sized,TGTGCCAGCAGCTCCGAGGGCGGTCAGGAGTACGAGCAGTACTTC,CASSSEGGQEYEQYF
TRBJ2-5,TRBV20-1,NA,NA,TGCAGTCTCCACAAACTAGGGACCCAGGAGACCCAGTACTTC,CSLHKLGTQETQYF
TRBJ2-1,TRBV12-3/TRBV12-4,NA,NA,TGTGCCAGCAGCCTACGACAGTCCTACAATGAGCAGTTCTTC,CASSLRQSYNEQFF
TRBJ2-4,TRBV27,TRBD1,NA,TGTGCCAGCAGTGCCCGGACAGGGCCTGAAAACATTCAGTACTTC,CASSARTGPENIQYF
TRBJ1-1,TRBV21-1,NA,NA,TGTGCCAACAGAATGGCAGGGGATGTTAACACTGAAGCTTTCTTT,CANRMAGDVNTEAFF
TRBJ2-4,TRBV28,NA,many,TGTGCCAGCAGTTCCTCGGACGACGGACACATTCAGTACTTC,CASSSSDDGHIQYF
TRBJ1-1,TRBV30,NA,many,TGTGCCTGGAGAAGTCCCAAGAACACTGAAGCTTTCTTT,CAWRSPKNTEAFF
TRBJ2-1,TRBV24-1,TRBD2,many,TGTGCCACCAGTCCGTCACTAGCGGGAGTCCGCAATGAGCAGTTCTTC,CATSPSLAGVRNEQFF
TRBJ1-1,TRBV3-1,NA,few,TGTGCCAGCAGCCTCGGAACAACGAACACTGAAGCTTTCTTT,CASSLGTTNTEAFF
TRBJ2-1,TRBV20-1,TRBD2,few,TGCAGTGCTAGATCCCGGGAGGGTGAGCAGTTCTTC,CSARSREGEQFF
TRBJ2-2,TRBV11-2,NA,many,TGTGCCAGCAGCTTGGCTCCGGGACTCAATTTT,CASSLAPGLNF
TRBJ1-1,TRBV3-1,NA,many,TGTGCCAGCAGGCTATTCATGAACACTGAAGCTTTCTTT,CASRLFMNTEAFF
TRBJ2-5,TRBV5-4,TRBD1,few,TGTGCCAGCAGCTTATACGGACAGGACGATAGAGAGACCCAGTACTTC,CASSLYGQDDRETQYF
TRBJ1-5,TRBV19,NA,many,TGTGCCAGTAGTCTAGACTCCCAGGGGCAGCCCCAGCATTTT,CASSLDSQGQPQHF
TRBJ1-6,TRBV6-5,NA,many,TGTGCCAGCAGCCTTACTGGAGGATTTAATTCACCCCTCCACTTT,CASSLTGGFNSPLHF
TRBJ1-1,TRBV5-1,TRBD1,few,TGCGCCAGCAGCCCGCAGGGGGAGGGAACTGAAGCTTTCTTT,CASSPQGEGTEAFF
TRBJ2-6,TRBV19,NA,NA,TGTGCCAGTAGCCCTGCGTACGTCGTCTCTGGGGCCAACGTCCTGACTTTC,CASSPAYVVSGANVLTF
TRBJ2-1,TRBV24-1,TRBD2,few,TGTGCCACCAGTGATAATGGACTAGCGGGAGTTGATGAGCAGTTCTTC,CATSDNGLAGVDEQFF
TRBJ2-5,TRBV11-3,TRBD1,few,TGTGCCAGCAGCCCCGGACAGGGAACCGTTGAGACCCAGTACTTC,CASSPGQGTVETQYF
TRBJ1-3,TRBV9,NA,NA,TGTGCCAGCAGCGTCGACCCCCTGTTGAGTCACACCATATATTTT,CASSVDPLLSHTIYF
TRBJ1-1,TRBV9,TRBD1,NA,TGTGCCAGCAGCTATACAGGGGCAACTGAAGCTTTCTTT,CASSYTGATEAFF
TRBJ2-3,TRBV5-1,TRBD2,NA,TGCGCCAGCAGGATCGAGCGGGGCGAAGATACGCAGTATTTT,CASRIERGEDTQYF
TRBJ2-2,TRBV19,TRBD2,few,TGTGCCAGTAGAACCTCCGGGACTAGCGGGTTTAACACCGGGGAGCTGTTTTTT,CASRTSGTSGFNTGELFF
TRBJ2-7,TRBV27,TRBD1,many,TGTGCCAGCAGTAGGGGACAGGGGTACGAGCAGTACTTC,CASSRGQGYEQYF
TRBJ1-1,TRBV9,NA,NA,TGTGCCAGCAGCGTAGCTCCGGCCCTGAACACTGAAGCTTTCTTT,CASSVAPALNTEAFF
TRBJ2-1,TRBV27,NA,NA,TGTGCCAGCAGCCTCTCAACTGCCGATTCTGAGCAGTTCTTC,CASSLSTADSEQFF
TRBJ1-5,TRBV2,TRBD1,NA,TGTGCCAGCAGCAAGGGGGCCCAGGGCAATCAGCCCCAGCATTTT,CASSKGAQGNQPQHF
TRBJ1-3,TRBV29-1,NA,NA,TGCAGCGTAGCGGACTGGGACGGGGACACCATATATTTT,CSVADWDGDTIYF
TRBJ1-5,TRBV29-1,TRBD1,many,TGCAGCGTTACAGGGGGAGACAATCAGCCCCAGCATTTT,CSVTGGDNQPQHF
TRBJ2-5,TRBV7-9,TRBD1,medium-sized,TGTGCCAGCAGCGAACAGGGGTACCAAGAGACCCAGTACTTC,CASSEQGYQETQYF
TRBJ2-6,TRBV5-1,NA,few,TGCGCCAGCAGCTTGGAAGGGGGAGGAACCTCTGGGGCCAACGTCCTGACTTTC,CASSLEGGGTSGANVLTF
TRBJ1-1,TRBV12-3/TRBV12-4,NA,many,TGTGCCAGCGGGGGATCTATGAACACTGAAGCTTTCTTT,CASGGSMNTEAFF
TRBJ2-3,TRBV27,NA,many,TGTGCCAGCAGCCAAACCCCGGCTAGCACAGATACGCAGTATTTT,CASSQTPASTDTQYF
TRBJ2-4,TRBV18,TRBD1,NA,TGTGCCAGCTCACCACTCATGCCAGGGGGCTCGGACATTCAGTACTTC,CASSPLMPGGSDIQYF
TRBJ2-3,TRBV12-3/TRBV12-4,NA,NA,TGTGCCAGCAGTCCCGACTCATCCGATACGCAGTATTTT,CASSPDSSDTQYF
TRBJ2-2,TRBV20-1,TRBD2,few,TGCAGTGCTAGCCCCGGGACTAGCGGTACCGGGGAGCTGTTTTTT,CSASPGTSGTGELFF
TRBJ1-1,TRBV28,TRBD1,many,TGTGCCAGCACCCAACAGGGGGCAAGAGCTTTCTTT,CASTQQGARAFF
TRBJ1-4,TRBV12-3/TRBV12-4,TRBD1,many,TGTGCCAGCAGTATTTCGGGACAGGGAATTGAAAAACTGTTTTTT,CASSISGQGIEKLFF
TRBJ1-4,TRBV5-1,NA,few,TGCGCCAGCAGCCGTGACTTAGGTAATGAAAAACTGTTTTTT,CASSRDLGNEKLFF
TRBJ1-5,TRBV20-1,NA,many,TGCAGTGCTAGATCTGGAGGGGGAGGCAATCAGCCCCAGCATTTT,CSARSGGGGNQPQHF
TRBJ1-1,TRBV5-1,NA,many,TGCGCCAGCAGCGTTCAGGCAGGGCTGCTGGGCACTGAAGCTTTCTTT,CASSVQAGLLGTEAFF
TRBJ1-3,TRBV7-9,TRBD1,many,TGTGCCAGCAGCTCTGAGAGGCTTACAGGGGTCTCTGGAAACACCATATATTTT,CASSSERLTGVSGNTIYF